This T cell receptor (beta chain) was observed in a study of identical twins. This clonotype was detected a few times. The target antigen is unknown. Trimming removed 9 bases from V and 1 base from J; junction bases left unmatched: 4. This CDR3 is 13 amino acids long. Germline-derived CDR1 and CDR2 are MDHEN and SYDVKM. Overall study findings and caveats: Without tracking the same donors, conclusions rested on cross-sectional statistical analysis. Out-of-frame beta sequences exhibited a weaker degree of excess twin sharing.

A template switching step contributed a universal primer site, while unique molecular identifiers were present in the cDNA. TCRdb passed the 5' RACE reads through MiXCR, listing each CDR3 protein once. The sample gives 250,000 or so distinct CDR3 sequences, roughly 7% of which show up once; approximately 3.6% is in the top ten. The data also belong to a second study, concerning yellow fever vaccine responses in identical twins. That study adds: Twins' vaccine T cell response reportedly gave the appearance of partial convergence and partial personalization.

This receptor was taken from a young woman in good health. The sample consisted of memory (CD45RO+) T cells sorted from blood. This chain joins TRBV28 and TRBJ2-3, with 7 bases matching TRBD2. CDR3 in DNA: TGTGCCAGTGGACTAGGCGGCACAGATACGCAGTATTTT. Protein: CASGLGGTDTQYF. Together with reference TRBV28 and TRBJ2-3, the CDR3 gives the full variable domain: DVKVTQSSRYLVKRTGEKVFLECVQDMDHENMFWYRQDPGLGLRLIYFSYDVKMKEKGDIPEGYSVSREKKERFSLILESASTNQTSMYLCASGLGGTDTQYFGPGTRLTVL.